What follows are 20 T cell receptor beta chains derived from one specimen sequenced in a study of human T cells and chemical hapten exposure. Extraction yielded total RNA from whole blood (unfractionated). Using its own MiXCR run on the 5' RACE reads, TCRdb lists one record per CDR3 protein. The profile shows some 78,000 distinct CDR3 sequences, 7% to 8% of them singletons. The source is a male donor in good health.

The V and J genes are TRBV14 and TRBJ2-5; D uncertain. The germline gives CDR1 SGHDN, CDR2 FVKESK. The V end was cut by 0 bases, the J end by 1 base, with 9 bases between. The CDR3 runs 15 residues. CDR3 region: CASSQDSGIQETQYF. The CDR3 nucleotides read TGTGCCAGCAGCCAAGATAGTGGGATCCAAGAGACCCAGTACTTC.

In its sample, this clonotype was seen a few times. J is TRBJ1-4 and V is TRBV7-2, with no clear D. The germline V gene has CDR1 SGHTA and CDR2 FQGNSA. The CDR3 runs 18 residues. V gave up 5 bases and J gave up 0 bases, with 19 bases separating them. The CDR3 DNA sequence: TGTGCCAGCAGCCCGGGCGGTCCAGACCGTACAACTAATGAAAAACTGTTTTTT. Translation gives CASSPGGPDRTTNEKLFF.

This clonotype was picked up a small number of times. The rearrangement links TRBV7-3 to TRBJ1-2; D is unresolved. The germline CDR1 and CDR2 sequences are SGHTA and FQGTGA. The V and J ends lost 2 bases and 3 bases respectively, with 16 bases between them. The CDR3 runs to 16 residues. CDR3 protein: CASSLREVVPDYGYTF. For the CDR3, the DNA is TGTGCCAGCAGCTTACGAGAGGTGGTTCCCGACTATGGCTACACCTTC.

This clonotype appeared many times. This rearrangement joins TRBV11-1 to TRBJ2-3, with TRBD1 as a possible D gene (5 bases). Germline assignment: CDR1 SGHAT and CDR2 FQDESV (reference sequence). V was shortened by 4 bases and J by 1 base, with 12 bases between the two germline ends. The CDR3 has 15 amino acids. The CDR3 spells CASSSDSTRTDTQYF. The CDR3, as DNA: TGTGCCAGCAGCTCTGACAGCACCCGCACAGATACGCAGTATTTT. Full variable domain (remainder filled in from reference TRBV11-1 and TRBJ2-3): EAEVAQSPRYKITEKSQAVAFWCDPISGHATLYWYRQILGQGPELLVQFQDESVVDDSQLPKDRFSAERLKGVDSTLKIQPAELGDSAMYLCASSSDSTRTDTQYFGPGTRLTVL.

This clonotype was picked up a small number of times. This sequence joins TRBV5-6 and TRBJ2-7, with 8 nucleotides matching TRBD1. J gave up 9 bases and V 4 bases, and 15 bases lay outside the gene matches. The CDR3 covers 15 residues. The germline V gene has CDR1 SGHDT and CDR2 YYEEEE. CDR3 sequence: CASSRTGFKGKRQYF. In DNA, the CDR3 is TGTGCCAGCAGCCGGACAGGGTTTAAGGGGAAGCGGCAGTACTTC.

The chain combines TRBV20-1 with TRBJ2-3; 12 bases are a match to TRBD2. Trimming cost V 3 bases and J 3 bases; bases outside gene matches: 4. The CDR3 covers 15 residues. Germline-derived CDR1 and CDR2 are DFQATT and SNEGSKA (reference sequence). The chain's CDR3 is CSASLTSGGTDTQYF. CDR3 nucleotide sequence: TGCAGTGCTAGCCTCACTAGCGGGGGGACAGATACGCAGTATTTT.

This clonotype came up many times. V and J are TRBV6-1 and TRBJ2-3; TRBD2 might be the D (5 bases). The CDR3 totals 15 residues. V lost 1 base and J lost 2, with 10 bases in between. Germline V gene lookup returns CDR1 MNHNS and CDR2 SASEGT. The CDR3 reads CASSEEDYPTDTQYF. The DNA for the CDR3 is TGTGCCAGCAGTGAAGAAGACTACCCCACAGATACGCAGTATTTT.

This clonotype was counted a few times. This chain connects TRBV6-4 to TRBJ1-2; D not certain. This CDR3 has 14 residues. CDR1 MRHNA and CDR2 SNTAGT come from the germline V gene. V was clipped by 6 bases and J by 11 bases, with 22 bases between them. The CDR3 here is CASRADGPTLRYTF. The CDR3, as DNA: TGTGCCAGCAGAGCGGACGGGCCCACCTTGAGGTACACCTTC.

This clonotype has a count of ten or more. V gene TRBV29-1 combines with J gene TRBJ2-7; TRBD2 might be the D (6 bases). Germline CDR1 reads SQVTM; CDR2 reads ANQGSEA. The V end was cut by 4 bases, the J end by 6 bases, with 13 bases between. The CDR3 is made up of 12 amino acids. The CDR3, as DNA: TGCAGCGTTGGGGACGGGGACTCCGAGCAGTACTTC. It translates to CSVGDGDSEQYF.

Ten or more counts support this clonotype. The rearrangement uses TRBV9 and TRBJ2-3; the match to TRBD2 covers 8 bases. In germline, CDR1 is SGDLS, CDR2 YYNGEE. This CDR3 is built from 16 residues. The J segment lost 2 bases and the V segment lost 0 bases, leaving 5 bases of the junction unmatched. The CDR3 DNA follows: TGTGCCAGCAGCGTAGCTGCGGGGGGCCCCACAGATACGCAGTATTTT. This translates into CASSVAAGGPTDTQYF.

This clonotype was seen many times. Here the CDR3 reads CASSVGLGPSADTQYF. In DNA, the CDR3 is TGTGCCAGCAGCGTTGGTTTAGGGCCAAGCGCAGATACGCAGTATTTT. The genes are TRBV9 and TRBJ2-3; D is uncertain. The germline V gene has CDR1 SGDLS and CDR2 YYNGEE. CDR3 length: 16 amino acids. V was pared by 2 bases and J by 4 bases, with 17 bases between. The whole variable domain, remainder taken from reference TRBV9 and TRBJ2-3, is DSGVTQTPKHLITATGQRVTLRCSPRSGDLSVYWYQQSLDQGLQFLIQYYNGEERAKGNILERFSAQQFPDLHSELNLSSLELGDSALYFCASSVGLGPSADTQYFGPGTRLTVL.

The sample holds many counts of this clonotype. This chain joins TRBV5-1 and TRBJ2-7; a possible D gene is TRBD2 (6 bases). The germline V gene has CDR1 SGHRS and CDR2 YFSETQ. The CDR3 runs to 13 residues. Trimming removed 5 bases from V and 7 bases from J, with 16 bases in between. CDR3 loop: CASRKDGAGEQYF. CDR3 nucleotides: TGCGCCAGCAGGAAGGACGGGGCGGGGGAGCAGTACTTC. Looking up the rest from reference TRBV5-1 and TRBJ2-7 gives the full variable domain: KAGVTQTPRYLIKTRGQQVTLSCSPISGHRSVSWYQQTPGQGLQFLFEYFSETQRNKGNFPGRFSGRQFSNSRSEMNVSTLELGDSALYLCASRKDGAGEQYFGPGTRLTVT.

This chain uses TRBV2 with TRBJ1-1; maybe TRBD1 (5 bases). This CDR3 spans 13 amino acids. The V gene's germline CDR1 is SNHLY and CDR2 FYNNEI. Trimming stripped 8 bases from V and 7 bases from J, with 17 bases between. The CDR3 loop is CASSPRGGGEAFF. The CDR3, as DNA: TGTGCCAGCTCCCCCCGCGGGGGGGGTGAAGCTTTCTTT.

This clonotype has a count of ten or more. This chain's CDR3 is CSVEEGGPNYGYTF. CDR3 sequence (DNA): TGCAGCGTTGAAGAGGGGGGGCCTAACTATGGCTACACCTTC. The V gene is TRBV29-1, the J gene TRBJ1-2, with D possibly TRBD1 on 6 matching bases. CDR1 and CDR2 (germline): SQVTM, ANQGSEA. V gave up 0 bases and J gave up 0 bases, with 8 bases separating them. The CDR3 contains 14 residues. The full variable domain, completed using reference TRBV29-1 and TRBJ1-2, is SAVISQKPSRDICQRGTSLTIQCQVDSQVTMMFWYRQQPGQSLTLIATANQGSEATYESGFVIDKFPISRPNLTFSTLTVSNMSPEDSSIYLCSVEEGGPNYGYTFGSGTRLTVV.

The rearrangement uses TRBV30 and TRBJ2-1, with D perhaps matching TRBD1 or TRBD2 (5 bases each). The germline CDR1 and CDR2 sequences are GTSNPN and SVGIG (reference sequence). V was clipped by 4 bases and J by 5 bases, with 12 bases between them. The CDR3 has 13 amino acids. CDR3 sequence reads: CAWNYRGDNEQFF. As DNA, the CDR3 is TGTGCCTGGAACTACCGAGGGGACAATGAGCAGTTCTTC.

This clonotype was detected many times. The rearrangement uses TRBV19 and TRBJ2-7; 7 bases agree with TRBD1. V gave up 3 bases and J gave up 4 bases; unmatched junction bases: 6. Germline loops: CDR1 LNHDA, CDR2 SQIVND (reference sequence). The CDR3 length is 14 residues. The CDR3 loop reads CASSIMAGGYEQYF. The CDR3 DNA reads as TGTGCCAGTAGTATCATGGCAGGGGGTTACGAGCAGTACTTC.

This chain joins TRBV28 and TRBJ1-1, with D possibly being TRBD1 (5 bases). Germline CDR1 and CDR2: MDHEN and SYDVKM. Trimming left V 2 bases short and J 6 bases short, with 10 bases between. The length of the CDR3 is 13 residues. As DNA, the CDR3 is TGTGCCAGCAGTTTACGGGGGACCGCTGAAGCTTTCTTT. Translated: CASSLRGTAEAFF.

This clonotype showed up many times. This sequence joins TRBV11-2 and TRBJ2-3, with TRBD2 matching 7 bases. CDR1 SGHAT and CDR2 FQNNGV come from the germline V gene. The CDR3 loop spans 14 amino acids. V trimming: 4 bases; J trimming: 1 base; junction bases outside the gene matches: 2. The CDR3 DNA follows: TGTGCCAGCAGCTCTAGCGGAGGCACAGATACGCAGTATTTT. It is translated as CASSSSGGTDTQYF.

Many counts were recorded for this clonotype. The chain joins TRBV9 to TRBJ1-1; 8 bases fit TRBD1. The ends lost 2 bases at V and 8 bases at J; junction bases unmatched: 11. Germline values: CDR1 SGDLS, CDR2 YYNGEE. There are 15 residues in the CDR3. The DNA for the CDR3 is TGTGCCAGCAGCGTTGCAGGGGGCGGATTGACGGAAGCTTTCTTT. Translating gives CASSVAGGGLTEAFF.

This clonotype came up a few times. The chain is built from TRBV12-3 or TRBV12-4 and TRBJ1-4; 9 bases fit TRBD1. Unmatched junction bases numbered 7, after V lost 3 bases and J lost 5 bases. The CDR3 is 16 amino acids. The CDR3 nucleotides read TGTGCCAGCAGTTTGGGTCCGGACAGGGGAAATGAAAAACTGTTTTTT. Its protein is CASSLGPDRGNEKLFF.